These 22 T cell receptor beta chains originate from one sample sequenced in a study of T cell responses to AZD1222 COVID-19 vaccine. Method: immunoSEQ multiplex PCR; TCRdb's copy keeps in-frame clones and lacks some. Here the sample spans 130,000 to 150,000 clones, around 83% being singletons. Sample: peripheral blood, taken on day 0 of MenACWY control vaccination. The receptors shown here come from an adult in good health.

This clone has just a few counts. V is TRBV2 and J is TRBJ1-6; D is perhaps TRBD1 (6 bases). This CDR3 has 13 residues. Per germline, CDR1 SNHLY and CDR2 FYNNEI. V gave up 7 bases and J gave up 6 bases, with 10 bases separating them. The CDR3 is CASIRTVNSPLHF. CDR3 DNA: TGTGCCAGCATCCGGACAGTTAATTCACCCCTCCACTTT.

The chain uses TRBV6-2 or TRBV6-3 and TRBJ1-1, with D perhaps TRBD1 (6 bases). V was trimmed by 6 bases and J by 6 bases, leaving 14 bases between them. There are 13 residues in the CDR3. Per the germline V gene, CDR1 is MNHEY and CDR2 is SVGEGT. CDR3 sequence: CASSQTGRPEAFF. CDR3 coding DNA: TGTGCCAGCAGCCAAACAGGGAGACCTGAAGCTTTCTTT.

The genes are TRBV18 and TRBJ1-3; a weak D match, TRBD1 (5 bases). The V gene's germline CDR1 is KGHSH and CDR2 LQKENI. The germline V and J ends were trimmed by 3 bases and 1 base, with 22 bases remaining between them. CDR3 size: 19 residues. The CDR3 DNA reads as TGTGCCAGCTCACCGACCAACCGGGACGGGGCCCGTTCTGGAAACACCATATATTTT. Protein: CASSPTNRDGARSGNTIYF.

With regard to this clone: Different DNA sequences within this sample yield the same CDR3. The chain joins TRBV28 to TRBJ1-2; D is unresolved. The CDR3 contains 11 residues. Germline CDR1 reads MDHEN; CDR2 reads SYDVKM. The ends were cut back, 6 bases at V and 2 bases at J, with 4 bases in the middle. The CDR3 is CASSLNYGYTF. The CDR3 coding sequence is TGTGCCAGCAGCCTCAACTATGGCTACACCTTC.

This clone was recorded only once. The rearrangement uses TRBV7-3 and TRBJ1-1; D is ambiguous. The CDR3 spans 14 residues. V was shortened by 1 base and J by 1 base, with 7 bases between the two germline ends. CDR1 is SGHTA, CDR2 FQGTGA, per germline. The CDR3 loop is CASSLILANTEAFF. The CDR3 DNA is TGTGCCAGCAGCTTAATTCTGGCGAACACTGAAGCTTTCTTT.

The rearrangement uses TRBV15 and TRBJ1-2; D gene unclear. Germline V lookup: CDR1 LNHNV, CDR2 YYDKDF (reference sequence). The V gene lost 0 bases and the J gene lost 10 bases, with 9 bases spanning the gap. The CDR3 has 12 amino acids. CDR3 region: CATSRDLRDYTF. CDR3 coding DNA: TGTGCCACCAGCAGAGATCTTCGGGACTACACCTTC. Supplemented by reference TRBV15 and TRBJ1-2, the full variable domain reads DAMVIQNPRYQVTQFGKPVTLSCSQTLNHNVMYWYQQKSSQAPKLLFHYYDKDFNNEADTPDNFQSRRPNTSFCFLDIRSPGLGDTAMYLCATSRDLRDYTFGSGTRLTVV.

The chain uses TRBV7-2 and TRBJ1-5; no clear D gene. The V and J ends lost 0 bases and 9 bases respectively, with 15 bases between them. The CDR3 is made up of 15 amino acids. The germline gives CDR1 SGHTA, CDR2 FQGNSA. The CDR3 sequence: CASSLAGGAVGPQHF. DNA for the CDR3: TGTGCCAGCAGCTTAGCCGGCGGAGCGGTGGGGCCCCAGCATTTT.

V usage is TRBV4-2 and J usage is TRBJ2-3; 8 nucleotides match TRBD2. CDR3 length: 16 residues. From germline, CDR1 is LGHNA and CDR2 YNFKEQ. Trimming took 0 bases from V and 6 from J; bases not matched to a gene: 8. CDR3 sequence (DNA): TGTGCCAGCAGCCAAGATCAGGCGGGGGGATGGGATACGCAGTATTTT. Translation gives CASSQDQAGGWDTQYF.

This chain links TRBV2 with TRBJ2-5; D unresolved. Per germline, CDR1 SNHLY and CDR2 FYNNEI. The CDR3 is 10 amino acids. V dropped 6 bases and J dropped 2 bases, with 1 base sitting between them. CDR3 in DNA: TGTGCCAGCAGGCAAGAGACCCAGTACTTC. It specifies CASRQETQYF.

Details on this clone: Other DNA sequences of this sample code for an identical CDR3. The rearrangement links TRBV24-1 to TRBJ1-5; 7 bases fit TRBD1. The germline V gene encodes CDR1 KGHDR and CDR2 SFDVKD. The CDR3 has 15 residues. J lost 4 bases, V lost 1 base, and 3 bases had no gene match. The CDR3 sequence: CATSDLGGPNQPQHF. CDR3 sequence (DNA): TGTGCCACCAGTGATTTAGGGGGCCCTAATCAGCCCCAGCATTTT.

The V call is TRBV21-1, the J call TRBJ1-5. TRBV21-1 counts as a pseudogene. The CDR3 loop spans 19 amino acids. The DNA for the CDR3 is TGTGCCAGCAGCGAAGAAGGGGGGCTAACCCCTTATAGCAATCAGCCCCAGCATTTT. It yields the protein CASSEEGGLTPYSNQPQHF.

This chain joins TRBV5-1 and TRBJ1-2; the match to TRBD1 covers 11 bases. CDR1 is SGHRS, CDR2 YFSETQ, per germline. This CDR3 comprises 14 residues. J gave up 6 bases and V 4 bases, and 5 bases lay outside the gene matches. The CDR3 is CASSPRTGGDGYTF. In DNA, the CDR3 is TGCGCCAGCAGCCCGAGGACAGGGGGCGATGGCTACACCTTC.

J is TRBJ1-1 and V is TRBV19; D is unclear. The germline V gene has CDR1 LNHDA and CDR2 SQIVND (reference sequence). The CDR3 contains 12 residues. Trimming shortened V by 3 bases and J by 5 bases, and 7 bases separated the two germline ends. The CDR3 loop is CASSIGWTEAFF. The CDR3 DNA is TGTGCCAGTAGTATCGGGTGGACTGAAGCTTTCTTT.

The chain couples TRBV5-1 to TRBJ2-5; 11 nucleotides line up with TRBD1. CDR3 length: 16 amino acids. The ends lost 0 bases at V and 3 bases at J; junction bases unmatched: 4. The germline gives CDR1 SGHRS, CDR2 YFSETQ. The CDR3 spells CASSLVGTGGKETQYF. For the CDR3, the DNA is TGCGCCAGCAGCTTGGTGGGGACAGGGGGAAAAGAGACCCAGTACTTC.

This chain joins TRBV19 and TRBJ2-3; D gene ambiguous. The CDR3 runs to 14 residues. The V and J ends lost 10 bases and 0 bases respectively, with 14 bases between them. Germline CDR1 reads LNHDA; CDR2 reads SQIVND (reference sequence). The CDR3 region has the DNA TGTGCCACCTCGACACGAACTAGCACAGATACGCAGTATTTT. Amino acid sequence: CATSTRTSTDTQYF.

The V call is TRBV15, the J call TRBJ1-5, with D unresolved. The CDR3 sequence is 13 residues long. Germline CDR1 is LNHNV and CDR2 is YYDKDF (reference sequence). The germline V and J ends were trimmed by 0 bases and 6 bases, with 6 bases remaining between them. CDR3 nucleotides: TGTGCCACCAGCAGAGAGATGAGTCAGCCCCAGCATTTT. This sequence encodes CATSREMSQPQHF.

This clone was counted a single time. V usage is TRBV19 and J usage is TRBJ2-5; 12 nucleotides line up with TRBD2. V was clipped by 11 bases and J by 5 bases; unmatched bases: 3. Germline V gene data show CDR1 as LNHDA and CDR2 as SQIVND (reference sequence). The CDR3 spans 12 residues. Here the CDR3 reads CAAGTSGETQYF. The CDR3 DNA follows: TGTGCCGCGGGGACTAGCGGGGAGACCCAGTACTTC.

This clone was found a few times. V and J are TRBV11-2 and TRBJ1-1, with unresolved D. V was shortened by 0 bases and J by 1 base, with 9 bases between the two germline ends. The CDR3 is made up of 15 amino acids. Germline CDR1 SGHAT, CDR2 FQNNGV. DNA of the CDR3: TGTGCCAGCAGCTTAGAACCAGGTTCGAACACTGAAGCTTTCTTT. Protein product: CASSLEPGSNTEAFF.

The J gene is TRBJ2-3, the V gene TRBV28, with TRBD2 as a possible D gene (6 bases). The CDR3 runs 15 residues. V gave up 1 base and J gave up 8 bases, with 16 bases separating them. In germline, CDR1 is MDHEN, CDR2 SYDVKM. The CDR3 DNA reads as TGTGCCAGCAGTTTATTCTGGGCAAACGGGGGTACGCAGTATTTT. It specifies CASSLFWANGGTQYF.

V gene TRBV11-2 combines with J gene TRBJ2-3, with D possibly TRBD2 on 6 matching bases. This CDR3 is built from 15 residues. The germline V gene has CDR1 SGHAT and CDR2 FQNNGV. Trimming took off 0 bases at V and 4 bases at J, with 11 bases between the two ends. Here the CDR3 reads CASSLDWTISDTQYF. As DNA, the CDR3 is TGTGCCAGCAGCTTAGATTGGACTATCTCAGATACGCAGTATTTT.

In this sample, this clone turned up once. V and J are TRBV3-1 (or the pseudogene TRBV3-2) and TRBJ1-6, with a weak D call TRBD1 (5 bases). The germline gives CDR1 LGHDT, CDR2 YNNKEL (reference sequence). The CDR3 has 14 amino acids. With 5 bases removed from V and 10 bases from J, the gap between germline ends came to 15 bases. CDR3 in DNA: TGTGCCAGCAGCTATAAAAACGGGGCCTCACCCCTCCACTTT. It specifies CASSYKNGASPLHF.

The chain carries TRBV2 and TRBJ1-5, with D maybe TRBD1 (6 bases). This CDR3 has 15 residues. V was clipped by 4 bases and J by 3 bases, with 13 bases between them. Germline CDR1 is SNHLY and CDR2 is FYNNEI. The CDR3 is CASSANGQFNQPQHF. CDR3 sequence (DNA): TGTGCCAGCAGTGCTAATGGACAGTTCAATCAGCCCCAGCATTTT. Supplemented by reference TRBV2 and TRBJ1-5, the full variable domain reads EPEVTQTPSHQVTQMGQEVILRCVPISNHLYFYWYRQILGQKVEFLVSFYNNEISEKSEIFDDQFSVERPDGSNFTLKIRSTKLEDSAMYFCASSANGQFNQPQHFGDGTRLSIL.